The 7 T cell receptor beta chains below all came from one sample that was sequenced in a study of cytomegalovirus exposure and HLA in healthy donors. Primers included in the PCR were 60 Vbeta and 13 Jbeta primers. Here immunoSEQ multiplex PCR was the method, and the copy in TCRdb shows in-frame clones only, minus some. The data contain some 120,000 clones, 65% of them seen just once; the ten biggest clones take up roughly 8.6%. The sample was PBMCs. All receptors come from a middle-aged woman in good health and CMV-seropositive.

V is TRBV7-2 and J is TRBJ1-5; no clear D gene. Trimming pared 0 bases from V and 5 bases from J, leaving 8 bases between. This CDR3 region has 14 residues. Germline-derived CDR1 and CDR2 are SGHTA and FQGNSA. CDR3 protein: CASSLAIPDQPQHF. Here the CDR3 DNA reads TGTGCCAGCAGCTTAGCGATTCCAGATCAGCCCCAGCATTTT.

Here the CDR3 reads CASSLRVEQFF. CDR3 sequence (DNA): TGTGCCAGCAGCCTAAGAGTCGAGCAGTTCTTC. The chain recombines TRBV13 with TRBJ2-1, with D unclear. Per germline, CDR1 PRHDT and CDR2 FYEKMQ (reference sequence). The CDR3 loop spans 11 amino acids. V dropped 5 bases and J dropped 10 bases, with 9 bases sitting between them.

The CDR3, as DNA: TGTGCCACCAGCTTCGGTAGGACAGGGGGCCACGAGCAGTACTTC. Its protein product is CATSFGRTGGHEQYF. The V and J genes are TRBV15 and TRBJ2-5; 11 positions match TRBD1. The J call could be wrong; TRBJ2-7 is a better fit for the DNA end. The CDR3 is made up of 15 amino acids. Germline V CDR1 and CDR2: LNHNV, YYDKDF (reference sequence).

This sequence joins TRBV6-1 and TRBJ2-3, with 9 nucleotides matching TRBD2. The trim removed 5 bases at V and 4 bases at J, leaving 7 bases unmatched. There are 15 residues in the CDR3. CDR1 is MNHNS, CDR2 SASEGT, per germline. This CDR3 reads CASSIQREAPDTQYF. The CDR3 DNA reads TGTGCCAGCAGTATCCAGCGGGAGGCCCCAGATACGCAGTATTTT.

The V gene is TRBV27, the J gene TRBJ2-2, with no clear D. This CDR3 spans 11 amino acids. The ends were cut back, 7 bases at V and 4 bases at J, with 4 bases in the middle. The V gene's germline CDR1 is MNHEY and CDR2 SMNVEV (reference sequence). The CDR3 DNA sequence: TGTGCCAGCACGAGCACCGGGGAGCTGTTTTTT. Translated: CASTSTGELFF.

The V and J genes are TRBV7-2 and TRBJ2-5; no firm D call. The CDR3 covers 14 residues. The V gene lost 2 bases and the J gene lost 0 bases, with 7 bases spanning the gap. Germline V gene lookup returns CDR1 SGHTA and CDR2 FQGNSA. The CDR3 nucleotides read TGTGCCAGCAGCTTAAACTATCACCAAGAGACCCAGTACTTC. Translating it yields CASSLNYHQETQYF.

In its sample, this clone was seen once. The CDR3 nucleotides are TGTGCCAGCAGCGTAGGACTAGCGGGTTCCTACGAGCAGTACTTC. Its translation: CASSVGLAGSYEQYF. The chain uses TRBV9 and TRBJ2-7; 10 bases are shared with TRBD2. There are 15 residues in the CDR3. Trimming took 0 bases from V and 1 from J; bases not matched to a gene: 1. From germline, CDR1 is SGDLS and CDR2 YYNGEE.